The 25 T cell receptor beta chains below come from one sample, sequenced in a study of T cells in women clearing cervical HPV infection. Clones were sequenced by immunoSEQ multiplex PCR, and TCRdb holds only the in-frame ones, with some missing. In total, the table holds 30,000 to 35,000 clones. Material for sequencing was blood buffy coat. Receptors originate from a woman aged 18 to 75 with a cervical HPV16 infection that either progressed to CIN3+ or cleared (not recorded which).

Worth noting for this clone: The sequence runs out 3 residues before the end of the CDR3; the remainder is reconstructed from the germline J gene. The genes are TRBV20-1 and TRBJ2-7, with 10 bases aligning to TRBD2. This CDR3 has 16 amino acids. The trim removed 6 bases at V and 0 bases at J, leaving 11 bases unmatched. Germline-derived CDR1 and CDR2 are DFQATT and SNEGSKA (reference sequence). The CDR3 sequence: CSANLPASGSSYEQYF. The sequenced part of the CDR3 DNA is TGCAGTGCCAACCTCCCCGCTAGCGGGAGCTCCTACGAG.

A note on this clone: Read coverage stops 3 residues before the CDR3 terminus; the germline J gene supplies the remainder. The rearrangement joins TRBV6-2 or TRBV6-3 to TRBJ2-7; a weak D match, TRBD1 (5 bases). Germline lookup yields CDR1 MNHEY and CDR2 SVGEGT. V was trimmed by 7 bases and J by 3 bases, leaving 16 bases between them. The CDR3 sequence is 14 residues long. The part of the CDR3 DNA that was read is TGTGCCAGCATAGGGGTTTCCTGGGGCTACGAG. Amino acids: CASIGVSWGYE. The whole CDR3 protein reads CASIGVSWGYEQYF.

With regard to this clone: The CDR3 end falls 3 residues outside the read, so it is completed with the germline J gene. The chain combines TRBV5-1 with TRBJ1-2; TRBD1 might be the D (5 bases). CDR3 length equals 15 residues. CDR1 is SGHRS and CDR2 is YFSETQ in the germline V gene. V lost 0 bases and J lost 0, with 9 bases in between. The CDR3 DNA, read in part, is TGCGCCAGCAGCTTGGCGACGACAGCTAACTATGGC. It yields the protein CASSLATTANYG. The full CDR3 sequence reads CASSLATTANYGYTF.

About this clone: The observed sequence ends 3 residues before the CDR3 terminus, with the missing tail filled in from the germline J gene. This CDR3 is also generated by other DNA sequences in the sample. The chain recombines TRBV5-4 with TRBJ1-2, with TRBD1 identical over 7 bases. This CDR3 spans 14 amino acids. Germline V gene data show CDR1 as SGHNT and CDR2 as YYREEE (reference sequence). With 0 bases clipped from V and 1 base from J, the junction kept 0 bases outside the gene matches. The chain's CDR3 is CASSLGQGNYGYTF. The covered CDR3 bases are TGTGCCAGCAGCTTGGGACAGGGTAACTATGGC.

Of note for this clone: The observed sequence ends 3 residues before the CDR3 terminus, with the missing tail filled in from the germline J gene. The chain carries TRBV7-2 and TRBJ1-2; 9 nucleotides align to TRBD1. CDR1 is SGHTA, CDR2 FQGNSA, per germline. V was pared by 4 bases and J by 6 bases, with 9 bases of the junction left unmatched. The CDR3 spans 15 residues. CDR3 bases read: TGTGCCAGCAGCTCTAAGACAGGGGGAGGGGATGGC. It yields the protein CASSSKTGGGDG. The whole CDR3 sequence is CASSSKTGGGDGYTF.

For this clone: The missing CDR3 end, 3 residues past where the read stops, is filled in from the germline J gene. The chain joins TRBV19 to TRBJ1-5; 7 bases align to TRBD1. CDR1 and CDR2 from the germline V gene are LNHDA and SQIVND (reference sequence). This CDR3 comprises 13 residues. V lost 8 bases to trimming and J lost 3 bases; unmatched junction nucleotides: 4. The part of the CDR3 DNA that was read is TGTGCCAGTTTGGGACAGTCCAATCAGCCC. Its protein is CASLGQSNQP. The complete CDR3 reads CASLGQSNQPQHF.

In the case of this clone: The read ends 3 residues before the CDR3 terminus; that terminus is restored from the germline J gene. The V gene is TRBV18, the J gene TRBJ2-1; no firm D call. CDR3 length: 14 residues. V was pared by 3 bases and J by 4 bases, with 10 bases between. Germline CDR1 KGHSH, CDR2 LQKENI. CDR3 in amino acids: CASSPDPGYNEQFF. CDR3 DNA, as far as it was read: TGTGCCAGCTCACCTGACCCCGGGTACAATGAG.

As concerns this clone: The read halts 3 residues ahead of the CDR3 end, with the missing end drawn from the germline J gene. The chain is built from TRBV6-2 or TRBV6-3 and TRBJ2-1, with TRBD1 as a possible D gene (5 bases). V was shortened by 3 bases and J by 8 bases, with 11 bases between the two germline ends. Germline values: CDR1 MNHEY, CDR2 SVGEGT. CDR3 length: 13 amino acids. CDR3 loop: CASSYTQAHEQFF. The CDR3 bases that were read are TGTGCCAGCAGTTATACACAGGCCCATGAG.

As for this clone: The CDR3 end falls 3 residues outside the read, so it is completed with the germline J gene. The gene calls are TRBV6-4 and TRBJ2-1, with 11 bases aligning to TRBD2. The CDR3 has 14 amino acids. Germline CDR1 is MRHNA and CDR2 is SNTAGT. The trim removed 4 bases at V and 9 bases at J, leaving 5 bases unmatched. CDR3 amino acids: CASSVGTSGREQFF. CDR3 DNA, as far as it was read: TGTGCCAGCAGTGTGGGGACTAGCGGTCGTGAG.

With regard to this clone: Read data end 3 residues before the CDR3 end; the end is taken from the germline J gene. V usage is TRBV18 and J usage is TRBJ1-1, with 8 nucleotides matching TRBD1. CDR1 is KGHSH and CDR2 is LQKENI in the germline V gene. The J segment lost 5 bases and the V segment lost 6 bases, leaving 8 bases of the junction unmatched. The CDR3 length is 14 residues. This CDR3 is CASSGQGFQTEAFF. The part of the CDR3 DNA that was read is TGTGCCAGCTCTGGACAGGGTTTTCAAACTGAA. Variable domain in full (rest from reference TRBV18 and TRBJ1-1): NAGVMQNPRHLVRRRGQEARLRCSPMKGHSHVYWYRQLPEEGLKFMVYLQKENIIDESGMPKERFSAEFPKEGPSILRIQQVVRGDSAAYFCASSGQGFQTEAFFGQGTRLTVV.

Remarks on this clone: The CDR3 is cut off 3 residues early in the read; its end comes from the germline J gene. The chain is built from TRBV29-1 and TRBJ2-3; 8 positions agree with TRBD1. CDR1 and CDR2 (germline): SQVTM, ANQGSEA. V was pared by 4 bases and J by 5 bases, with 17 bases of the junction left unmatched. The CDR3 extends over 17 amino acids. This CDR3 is CSVALTAARGRVDTQYF. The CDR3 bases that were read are TGCAGCGTTGCCCTGACCGCTGCCAGGGGGCGCGTAGATACG.

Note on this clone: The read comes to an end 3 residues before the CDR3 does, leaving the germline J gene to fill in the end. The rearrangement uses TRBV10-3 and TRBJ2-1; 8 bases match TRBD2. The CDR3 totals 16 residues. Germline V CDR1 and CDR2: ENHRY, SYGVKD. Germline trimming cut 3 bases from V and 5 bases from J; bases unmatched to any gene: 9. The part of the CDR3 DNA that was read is TGTGCCATCAGTGACGCGGGGGGACTACCCGACAATGAG. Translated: CAISDAGGLPDNE. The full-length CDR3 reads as CAISDAGGLPDNEQFF.

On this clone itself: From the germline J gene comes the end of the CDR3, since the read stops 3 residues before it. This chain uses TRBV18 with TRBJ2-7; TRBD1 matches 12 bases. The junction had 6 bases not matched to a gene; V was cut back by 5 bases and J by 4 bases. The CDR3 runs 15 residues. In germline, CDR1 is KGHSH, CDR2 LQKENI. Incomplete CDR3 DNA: TGTGCCAGCTCAAGAGGGGACAGGGGGCTGTACGAG. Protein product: CASSRGDRGLYE. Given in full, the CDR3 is CASSRGDRGLYEQYF.

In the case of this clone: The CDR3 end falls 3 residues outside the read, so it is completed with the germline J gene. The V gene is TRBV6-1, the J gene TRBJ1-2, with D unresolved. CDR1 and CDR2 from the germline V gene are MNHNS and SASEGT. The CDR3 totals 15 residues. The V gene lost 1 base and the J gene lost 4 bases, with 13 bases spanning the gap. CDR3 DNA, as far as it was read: TGTGCCAGCAGTGAAGGGATAGGCAGGAGCTATGGC. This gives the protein CASSEGIGRSYG. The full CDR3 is CASSEGIGRSYGYTF.

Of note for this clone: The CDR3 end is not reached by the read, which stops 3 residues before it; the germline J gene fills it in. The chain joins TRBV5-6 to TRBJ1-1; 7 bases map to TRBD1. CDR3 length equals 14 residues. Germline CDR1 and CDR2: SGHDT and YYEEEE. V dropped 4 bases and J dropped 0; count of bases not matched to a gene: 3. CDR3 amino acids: CASSQGQLNTEAFF. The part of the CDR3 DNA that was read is TGTGCCAGCAGCCAGGGACAGCTGAACACTGAA.

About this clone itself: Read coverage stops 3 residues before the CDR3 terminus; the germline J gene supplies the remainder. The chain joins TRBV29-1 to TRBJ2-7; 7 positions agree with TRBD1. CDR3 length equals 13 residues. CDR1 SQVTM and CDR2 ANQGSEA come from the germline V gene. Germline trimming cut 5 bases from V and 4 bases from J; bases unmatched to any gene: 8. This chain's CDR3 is CSVLRTGKYEQYF. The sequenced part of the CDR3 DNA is TGCAGCGTTCTGCGGACAGGTAAATACGAG.

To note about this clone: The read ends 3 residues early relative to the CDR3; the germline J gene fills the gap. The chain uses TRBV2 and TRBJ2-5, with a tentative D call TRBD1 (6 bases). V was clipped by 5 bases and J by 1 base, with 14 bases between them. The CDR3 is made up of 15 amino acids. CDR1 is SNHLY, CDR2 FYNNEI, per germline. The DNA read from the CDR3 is TGTGCCAGCAGTTACAGGGACCTCTCCCAAGAGACC. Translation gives CASSYRDLSQET. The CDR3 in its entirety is CASSYRDLSQETQYF.

The part of the CDR3 DNA that was read is TGTGCCAGCAGTGCTCTTCGACAGTTGAGCTACGAG. It yields the protein CASSALRQLSYE. The full CDR3 is CASSALRQLSYEQYF. The J gene is TRBJ2-7, the V gene TRBV6-1; the D gene is possibly TRBD1 (5 bases). Sequencing ends 3 residues short of the CDR3 end; the germline J gene provides the rest. Germline CDR1 MNHNS, CDR2 SASEGT. Trimming left V 4 bases short and J 3 bases short, with 16 bases between. The CDR3 extends over 15 amino acids.

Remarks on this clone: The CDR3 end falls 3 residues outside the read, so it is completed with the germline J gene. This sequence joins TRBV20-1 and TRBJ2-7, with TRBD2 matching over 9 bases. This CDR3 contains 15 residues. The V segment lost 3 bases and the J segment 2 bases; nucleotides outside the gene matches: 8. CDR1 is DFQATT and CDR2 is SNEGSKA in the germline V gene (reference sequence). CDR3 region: CSARGLALQTYEQYF. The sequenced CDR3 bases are TGCAGTGCTAGGGGACTAGCCTTACAAACCTACGAG.

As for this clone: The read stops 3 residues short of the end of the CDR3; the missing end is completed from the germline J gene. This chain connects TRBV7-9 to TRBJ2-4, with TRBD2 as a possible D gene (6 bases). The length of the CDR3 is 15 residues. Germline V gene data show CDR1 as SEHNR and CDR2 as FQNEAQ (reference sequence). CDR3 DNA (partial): TGTGCCAGCAGCTTAGCCTCCGGGACTGGCGAGACT. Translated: CASSLASGTGET. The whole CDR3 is CASSLASGTGETQYF.

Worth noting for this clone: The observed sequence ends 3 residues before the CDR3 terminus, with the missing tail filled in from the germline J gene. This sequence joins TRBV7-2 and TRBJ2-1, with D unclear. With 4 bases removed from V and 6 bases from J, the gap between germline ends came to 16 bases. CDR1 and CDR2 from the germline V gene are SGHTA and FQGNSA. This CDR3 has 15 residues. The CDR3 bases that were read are TGTGCCAGCAGCTATAGCCCTGGCCCTCTCAATGAG. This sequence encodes CASSYSPGPLNE. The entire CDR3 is CASSYSPGPLNEQFF. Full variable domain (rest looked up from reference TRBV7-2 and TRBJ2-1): GAGVSQSPSNKVTEKGKDVELRCDPISGHTALYWYRQSLGQGLEFLIYFQGNSAPDKSGLPSDRFSAERTGGSVSTLTIQRTQQEDSAVYLCASSYSPGPLNEQFFGPGTRLTVL.

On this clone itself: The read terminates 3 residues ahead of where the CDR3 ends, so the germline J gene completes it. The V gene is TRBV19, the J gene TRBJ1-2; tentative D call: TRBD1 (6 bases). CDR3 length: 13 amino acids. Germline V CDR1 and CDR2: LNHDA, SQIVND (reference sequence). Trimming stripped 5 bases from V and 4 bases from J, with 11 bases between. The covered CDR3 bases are TGTGCCAGTAGTGTAACAGGGATCTATGGC. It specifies CASSVTGIYG. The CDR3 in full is CASSVTGIYGYTF.

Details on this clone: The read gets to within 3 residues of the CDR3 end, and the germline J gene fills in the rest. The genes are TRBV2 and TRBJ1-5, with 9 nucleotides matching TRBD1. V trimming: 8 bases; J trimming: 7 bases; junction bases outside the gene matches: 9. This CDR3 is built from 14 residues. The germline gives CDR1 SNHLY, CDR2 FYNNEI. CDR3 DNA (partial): TGTGCCAGCCGGGACAGGGAGGGTCGGCAGCCC. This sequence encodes CASRDREGRQP. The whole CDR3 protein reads CASRDREGRQPQHF.

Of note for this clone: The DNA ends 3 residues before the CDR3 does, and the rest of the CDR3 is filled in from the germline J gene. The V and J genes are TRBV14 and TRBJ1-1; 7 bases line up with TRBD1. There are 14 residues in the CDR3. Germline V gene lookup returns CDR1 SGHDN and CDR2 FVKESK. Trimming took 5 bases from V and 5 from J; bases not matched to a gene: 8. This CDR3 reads CASSKRQGETEAFF. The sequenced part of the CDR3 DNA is TGTGCCAGCAGCAAGCGACAGGGCGAGACTGAA.

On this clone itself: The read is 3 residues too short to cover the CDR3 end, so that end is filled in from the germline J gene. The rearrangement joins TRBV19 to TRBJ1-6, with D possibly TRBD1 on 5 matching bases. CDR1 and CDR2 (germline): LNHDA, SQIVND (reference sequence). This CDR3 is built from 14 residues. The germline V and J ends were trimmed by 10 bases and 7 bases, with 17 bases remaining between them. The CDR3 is CATYGGYGNSPLHF. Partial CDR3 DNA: TGTGCCACCTACGGGGGGTACGGCAATTCACCC.